These T cell receptor beta chains were read from a single sample in a study of cytotoxic CD8 clonotypes in ibrutinib-treated CLL. Profiling relied on immunoSEQ multiplex PCR, and the TCRdb table lists in-frame clones only, not all of them. The profile shows about 50,000 clones, 45% to 60% of them singletons. The source material was PBMCs, sampled after 24 months of ibrutinib treatment. The receptors originated from a human donor with chronic lymphocytic leukemia. The CDR3 runs from the conserved cysteine through the conserved F or W. The order of the fields is D gene, J gene, clone size, V gene, CDR3 protein, CDR3 DNA. D genes are given only for firm matches. Not every row has a clone size; where given, it reads once, few, many or a size class.

d_call: .; j_call: TRBJ2-2; clone_size: .; v_call: TRBV2; cdr3_aa: CASSPSRAYGELFF; cdr3_nt: TGTGCCAGCAGTCCGAGCCGGGCATACGGGGAGCTGTTTTTT
d_call: .; j_call: TRBJ2-7; clone_size: many; v_call: TRBV11-2; cdr3_aa: CASSGNYEQYF; cdr3_nt: TGTGCCAGCAGCGGAAACTACGAGCAGTACTTC
d_call: TRBD1; j_call: TRBJ1-3; clone_size: .; v_call: TRBV4-1; cdr3_aa: CASSQALTGVGNTIYF; cdr3_nt: TGCGCCAGCAGCCAAGCCTTGACAGGGGTCGGAAACACCATATATTTT
d_call: TRBD1; j_call: TRBJ1-1; clone_size: few; v_call: TRBV27; cdr3_aa: CASRTGGRGTEAFF; cdr3_nt: TGTGCCAGCAGAACAGGGGGCAGGGGCACTGAAGCTTTCTTT
d_call: .; j_call: TRBJ1-5; clone_size: few; v_call: TRBV10-2; cdr3_aa: CASRGGGNQPQHF; cdr3_nt: TGCGCCAGCAGAGGCGGTGGCAATCAGCCCCAGCATTTT
d_call: .; j_call: TRBJ2-7; clone_size: once; v_call: TRBV16; cdr3_aa: CASSQFSYEQYF; cdr3_nt: TGTGCCAGCAGCCAGTTCTCCTACGAGCAGTACTTC
d_call: .; j_call: TRBJ2-5; clone_size: .; v_call: TRBV7-6; cdr3_aa: CASSPGSRETQYF; cdr3_nt: TGTGCCAGCAGCCCAGGGAGTCGGGAGACCCAGTACTTC
d_call: TRBD1; j_call: TRBJ1-2; clone_size: few; v_call: TRBV6-1; cdr3_aa: CASQGDTARFRGYTF; cdr3_nt: TGTGCCAGCCAGGGGGACACGGCCCGTTTTCGTGGCTACACCTTC
d_call: .; j_call: TRBJ2-7; clone_size: many; v_call: TRBV5-4; cdr3_aa: CASSPNGNTYEQYF; cdr3_nt: TGTGCCAGCAGCCCCAACGGGAATACCTACGAGCAGTACTTC
d_call: .; j_call: TRBJ1-2; clone_size: .; v_call: TRBV5-6; cdr3_aa: CASSLAQGEFDRDYGYTF; cdr3_nt: TGTGCCAGCAGCTTGGCACAGGGAGAATTTGACCGCGACTATGGCTACACCTTC
d_call: .; j_call: TRBJ1-3; clone_size: few; v_call: TRBV5-6; cdr3_aa: CASSDRAGNTIYF; cdr3_nt: TGTGCCAGCAGCGACCGAGCTGGAAACACCATATATTTT
d_call: .; j_call: TRBJ2-2; clone_size: once; v_call: TRBV7-2; cdr3_aa: CASSHGQTTGELFF; cdr3_nt: TGTGCCAGCAGCCACGGACAGACGACCGGGGAGCTGTTTTTT
d_call: TRBD1; j_call: TRBJ1-2; clone_size: .; v_call: TRBV27; cdr3_aa: CASSPFGTGVWYGYTF; cdr3_nt: TGTGCCAGCAGTCCCTTTGGGACAGGGGTTTGGTATGGCTACACCTTC
d_call: .; j_call: TRBJ1-6; clone_size: few; v_call: TRBV7-6; cdr3_aa: CASSQEGNNSPLHF; cdr3_nt: TGTGCCAGCAGCCAAGAAGGGAATAATTCACCCCTCCACTTT
d_call: .; j_call: TRBJ1-1; clone_size: .; v_call: TRBV18; cdr3_aa: CASSPGGQIRSEAFF; cdr3_nt: TGTGCCAGCTCACCAGGGGGACAAATTCGGTCTGAAGCTTTCTTT
d_call: TRBD2; j_call: TRBJ2-1; clone_size: .; v_call: TRBV7-8; cdr3_aa: CASSLGLVSEQFF; cdr3_nt: TGTGCCAGCAGCCTAGGACTAGTCAGTGAGCAGTTCTTC
d_call: TRBD2; j_call: TRBJ2-3; clone_size: .; v_call: TRBV7-9; cdr3_aa: CASSPPGLATDTQYF; cdr3_nt: TGTGCCAGCAGCCCGCCGGGACTAGCCACAGATACGCAGTATTTT
d_call: .; j_call: TRBJ2-7; clone_size: few; v_call: TRBV6-6; cdr3_aa: CASSPPIRYEQYF; cdr3_nt: TGTGCCAGCAGCCCCCCAATCCGCTACGAGCAGTACTTC
d_call: .; j_call: TRBJ2-3; clone_size: few; v_call: TRBV19; cdr3_aa: CASSSRPNTPMQYF; cdr3_nt: TGTGCCAGTAGTTCCCGTCCCAATACCCCCATGCAGTATTTT
d_call: TRBD2; j_call: TRBJ2-3; clone_size: .; v_call: TRBV9; cdr3_aa: CASSAASGVVGRTDTQYF; cdr3_nt: TGTGCCAGCAGCGCCGCGAGCGGGGTTGTGGGGCGCACAGATACGCAGTATTTT
d_call: .; j_call: TRBJ2-7; clone_size: .; v_call: TRBV5-1; cdr3_aa: CASSSWWGPSYEQYF; cdr3_nt: TGCGCCAGCAGCTCCTGGTGGGGACCCTCCTACGAGCAGTACTTC
d_call: .; j_call: TRBJ1-6; clone_size: few; v_call: TRBV5-5; cdr3_aa: CASSLSQTVDSPLHF; cdr3_nt: TGTGCCAGCAGCTTAAGTCAGACGGTAGATTCACCCCTCCACTTT
d_call: .; j_call: TRBJ1-2; clone_size: once; v_call: TRBV6-5; cdr3_aa: CASSWADTGPYGYTF; cdr3_nt: TGTGCCAGCAGTTGGGCCGACACTGGTCCCTATGGCTACACCTTC
d_call: .; j_call: TRBJ1-1; clone_size: .; v_call: TRBV5-1; cdr3_aa: CASSLAGVGTEAFF; cdr3_nt: TGCGCCAGCAGCTTGGCGGGGGTTGGGACTGAAGCTTTCTTT